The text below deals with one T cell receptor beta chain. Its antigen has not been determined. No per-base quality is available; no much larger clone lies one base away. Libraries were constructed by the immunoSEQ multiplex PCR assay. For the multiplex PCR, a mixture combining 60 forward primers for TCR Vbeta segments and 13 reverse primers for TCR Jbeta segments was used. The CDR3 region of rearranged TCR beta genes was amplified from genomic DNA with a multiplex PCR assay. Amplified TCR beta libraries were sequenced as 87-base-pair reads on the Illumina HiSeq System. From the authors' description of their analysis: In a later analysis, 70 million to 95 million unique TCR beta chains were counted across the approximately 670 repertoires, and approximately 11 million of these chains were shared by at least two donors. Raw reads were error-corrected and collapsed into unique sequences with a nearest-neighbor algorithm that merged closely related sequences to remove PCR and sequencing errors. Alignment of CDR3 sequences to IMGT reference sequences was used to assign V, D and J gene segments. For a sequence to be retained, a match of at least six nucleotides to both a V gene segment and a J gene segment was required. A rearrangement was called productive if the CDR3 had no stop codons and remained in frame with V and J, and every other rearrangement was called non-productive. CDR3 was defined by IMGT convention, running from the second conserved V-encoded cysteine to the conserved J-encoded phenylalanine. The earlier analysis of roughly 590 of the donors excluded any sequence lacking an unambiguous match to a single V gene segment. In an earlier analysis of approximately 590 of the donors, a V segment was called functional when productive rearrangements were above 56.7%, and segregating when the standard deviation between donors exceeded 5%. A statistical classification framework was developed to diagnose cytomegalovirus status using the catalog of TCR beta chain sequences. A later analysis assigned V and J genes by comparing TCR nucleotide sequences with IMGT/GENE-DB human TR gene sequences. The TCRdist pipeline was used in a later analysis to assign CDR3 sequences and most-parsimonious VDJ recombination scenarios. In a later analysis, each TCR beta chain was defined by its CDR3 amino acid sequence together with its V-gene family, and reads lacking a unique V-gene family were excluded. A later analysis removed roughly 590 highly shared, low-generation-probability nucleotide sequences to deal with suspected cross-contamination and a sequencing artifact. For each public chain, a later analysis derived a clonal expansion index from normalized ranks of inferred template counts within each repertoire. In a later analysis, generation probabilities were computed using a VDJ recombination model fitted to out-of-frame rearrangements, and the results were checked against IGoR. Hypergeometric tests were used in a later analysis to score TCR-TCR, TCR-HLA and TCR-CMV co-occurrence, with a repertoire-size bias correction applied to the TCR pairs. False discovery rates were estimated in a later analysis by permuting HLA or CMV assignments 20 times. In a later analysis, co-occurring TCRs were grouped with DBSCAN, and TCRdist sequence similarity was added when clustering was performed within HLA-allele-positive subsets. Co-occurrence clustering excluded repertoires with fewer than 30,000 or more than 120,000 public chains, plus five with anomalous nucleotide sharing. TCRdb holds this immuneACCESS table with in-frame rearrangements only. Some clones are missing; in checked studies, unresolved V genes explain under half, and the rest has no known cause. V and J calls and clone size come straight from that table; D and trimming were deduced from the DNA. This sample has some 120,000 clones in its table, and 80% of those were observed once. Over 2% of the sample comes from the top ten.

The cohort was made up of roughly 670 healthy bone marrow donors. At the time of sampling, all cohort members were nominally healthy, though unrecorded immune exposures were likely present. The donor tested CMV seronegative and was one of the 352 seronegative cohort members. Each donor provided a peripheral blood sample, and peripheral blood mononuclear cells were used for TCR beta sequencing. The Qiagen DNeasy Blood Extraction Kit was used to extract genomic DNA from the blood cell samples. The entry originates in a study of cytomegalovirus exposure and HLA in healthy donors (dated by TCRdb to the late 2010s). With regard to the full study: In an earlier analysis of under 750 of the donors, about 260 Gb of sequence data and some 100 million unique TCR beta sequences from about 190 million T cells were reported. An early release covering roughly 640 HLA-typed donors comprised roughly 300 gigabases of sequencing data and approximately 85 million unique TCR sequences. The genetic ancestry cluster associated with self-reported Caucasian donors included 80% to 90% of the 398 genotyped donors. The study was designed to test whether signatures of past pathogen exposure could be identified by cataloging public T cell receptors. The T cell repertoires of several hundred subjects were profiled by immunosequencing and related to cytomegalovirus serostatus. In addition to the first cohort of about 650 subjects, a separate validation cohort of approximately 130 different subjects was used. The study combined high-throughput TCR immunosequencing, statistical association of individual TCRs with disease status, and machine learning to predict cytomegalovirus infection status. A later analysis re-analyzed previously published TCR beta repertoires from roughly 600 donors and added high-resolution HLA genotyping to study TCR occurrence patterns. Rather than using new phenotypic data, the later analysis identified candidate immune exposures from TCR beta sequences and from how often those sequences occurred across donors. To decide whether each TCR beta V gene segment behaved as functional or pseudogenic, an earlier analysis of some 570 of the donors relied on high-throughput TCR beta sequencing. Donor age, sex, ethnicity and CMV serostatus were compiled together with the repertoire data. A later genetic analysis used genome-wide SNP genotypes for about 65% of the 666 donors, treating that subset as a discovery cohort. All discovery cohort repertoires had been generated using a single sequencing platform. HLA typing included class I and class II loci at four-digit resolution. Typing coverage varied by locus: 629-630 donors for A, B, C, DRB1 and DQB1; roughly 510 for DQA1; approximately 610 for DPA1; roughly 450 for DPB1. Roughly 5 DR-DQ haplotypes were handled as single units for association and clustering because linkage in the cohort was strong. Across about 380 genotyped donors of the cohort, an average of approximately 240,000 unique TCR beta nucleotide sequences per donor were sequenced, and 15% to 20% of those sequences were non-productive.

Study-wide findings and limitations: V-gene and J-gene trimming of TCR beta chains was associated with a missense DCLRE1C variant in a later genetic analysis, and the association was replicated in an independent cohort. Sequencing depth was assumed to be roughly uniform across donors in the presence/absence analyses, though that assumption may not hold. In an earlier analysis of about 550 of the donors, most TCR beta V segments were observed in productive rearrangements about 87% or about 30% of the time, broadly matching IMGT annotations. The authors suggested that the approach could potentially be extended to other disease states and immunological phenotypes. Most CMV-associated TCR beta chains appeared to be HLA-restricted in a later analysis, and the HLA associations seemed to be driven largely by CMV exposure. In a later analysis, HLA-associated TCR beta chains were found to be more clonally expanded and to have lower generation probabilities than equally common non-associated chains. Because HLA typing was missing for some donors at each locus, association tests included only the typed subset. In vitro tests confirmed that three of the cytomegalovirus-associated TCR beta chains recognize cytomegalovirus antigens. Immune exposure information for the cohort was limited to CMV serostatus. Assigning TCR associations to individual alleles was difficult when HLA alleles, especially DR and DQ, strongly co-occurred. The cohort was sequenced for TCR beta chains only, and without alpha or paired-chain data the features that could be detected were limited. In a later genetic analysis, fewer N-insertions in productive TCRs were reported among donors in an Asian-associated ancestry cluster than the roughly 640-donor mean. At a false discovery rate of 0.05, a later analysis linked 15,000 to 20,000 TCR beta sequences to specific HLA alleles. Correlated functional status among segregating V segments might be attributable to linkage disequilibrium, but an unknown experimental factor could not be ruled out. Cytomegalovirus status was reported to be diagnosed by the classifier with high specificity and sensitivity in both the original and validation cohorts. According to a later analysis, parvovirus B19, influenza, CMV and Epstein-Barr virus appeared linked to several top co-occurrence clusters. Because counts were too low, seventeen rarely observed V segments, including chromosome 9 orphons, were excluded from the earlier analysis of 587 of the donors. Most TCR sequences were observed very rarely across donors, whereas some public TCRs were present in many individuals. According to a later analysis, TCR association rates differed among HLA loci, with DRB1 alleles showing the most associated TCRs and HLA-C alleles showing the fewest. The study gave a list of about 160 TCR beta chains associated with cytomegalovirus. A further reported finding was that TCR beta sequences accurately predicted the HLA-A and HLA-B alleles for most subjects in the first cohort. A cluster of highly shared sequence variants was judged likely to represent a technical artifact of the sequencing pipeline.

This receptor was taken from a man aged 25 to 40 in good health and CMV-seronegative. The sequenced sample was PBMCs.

CDR3 reads: CASSSGQGAPSYEQYF. The DNA reads as follows: TGTGCCAGCAGCTCGGGACAGGGGGCGCCAAGTTACGAGCAGTACTTC. This sequence uses TRBV9 and TRBJ2-5, with 12 bases matching TRBD1. The J call is in doubt because the DNA end fits TRBJ2-7 better. Reading the germline V gene gives CDR1 SGDLS and CDR2 YYNGEE. The cysteine opens and the phenylalanine closes a CDR3 of 16 amino acids. The read is trimmed to its CDR3 DNA, 48 bases read in frame from base 1.